This T cell receptor beta chain was observed in a study of shared clonotypes between healthy human individuals. Study-wide context: A few men and a couple of women, aged 18 to 49, were donors. Study conclusions and caveats: When naive CD4 clonotypes were compared across a few donors, approximately 5% were shared.

Assay execution proceeded at the deep level. Sequencing was performed with immunoSEQ multiplex PCR; in TCRdb, only in-frame clones are kept and a portion is missing. The repertoire holds some 600,000 clones, around 96% seen once, with 0.11% in the top ten. Comment on this clone: What it binds is unknown.

Naive CD8 cells were CD45RO-negative, positively selected for CCR7, excluding terminally differentiated effector memory CD45RA+ cells. Donors included only healthy HIV-negative adults lacking recent acute infections or vaccinations. The V gene's germline CDR1 is MNHEY and CDR2 SMNVEV (reference sequence). CDR3 length: 15 amino acids. J gave up 2 bases and V 7 bases, and 10 bases lay outside the gene matches. This chain joins TRBV27 and TRBJ2-7; TRBD2 matches 8 bases. The origin of this receptor is a woman between 25 and 40 years old in good health. The source material was naive CD8+ T cells sorted from blood. CDR3 in DNA: TGTGCCAGCAAAGCAGCGGGAGCGGGACCCTACGAGCAGTACTTC. It codes for CASKAAGAGPYEQYF.